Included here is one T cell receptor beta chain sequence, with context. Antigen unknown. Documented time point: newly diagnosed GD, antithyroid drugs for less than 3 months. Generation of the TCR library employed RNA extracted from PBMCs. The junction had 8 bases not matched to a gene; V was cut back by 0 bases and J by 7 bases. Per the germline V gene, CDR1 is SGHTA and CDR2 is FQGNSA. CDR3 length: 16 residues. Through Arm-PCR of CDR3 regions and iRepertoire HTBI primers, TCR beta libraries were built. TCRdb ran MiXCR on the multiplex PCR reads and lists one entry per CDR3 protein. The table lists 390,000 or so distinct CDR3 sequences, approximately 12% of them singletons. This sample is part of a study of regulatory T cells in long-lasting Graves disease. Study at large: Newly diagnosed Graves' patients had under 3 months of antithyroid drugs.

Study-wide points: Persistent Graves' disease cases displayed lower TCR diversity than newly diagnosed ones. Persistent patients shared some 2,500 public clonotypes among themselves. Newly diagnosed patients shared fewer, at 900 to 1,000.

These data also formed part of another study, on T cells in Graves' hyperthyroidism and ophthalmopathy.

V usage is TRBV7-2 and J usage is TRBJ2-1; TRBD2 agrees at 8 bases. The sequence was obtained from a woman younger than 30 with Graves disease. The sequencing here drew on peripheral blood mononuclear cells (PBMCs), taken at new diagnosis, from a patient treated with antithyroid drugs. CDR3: CASSLALGLGINEQFF. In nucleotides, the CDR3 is TGTGCCAGCAGCTTAGCGCTGGGACTAGGGATTAATGAGCAGTTCTTC.